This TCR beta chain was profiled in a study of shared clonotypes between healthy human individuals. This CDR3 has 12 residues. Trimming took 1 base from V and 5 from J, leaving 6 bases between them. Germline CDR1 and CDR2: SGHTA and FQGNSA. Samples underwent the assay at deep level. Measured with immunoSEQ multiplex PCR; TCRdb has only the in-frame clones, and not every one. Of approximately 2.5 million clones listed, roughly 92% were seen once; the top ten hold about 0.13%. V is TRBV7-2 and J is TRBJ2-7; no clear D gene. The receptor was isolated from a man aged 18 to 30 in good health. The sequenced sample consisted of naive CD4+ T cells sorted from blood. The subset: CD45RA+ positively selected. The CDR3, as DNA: TGTGCCAGCAGCTTAGATGTTGACGAGCAGTACTTC. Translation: CASSLDVDEQYF. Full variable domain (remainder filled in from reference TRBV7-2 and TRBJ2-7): GAGVSQSPSNKVTEKGKDVELRCDPISGHTALYWYRQSLGQGLEFLIYFQGNSAPDKSGLPSDRFSAERTGGSVSTLTIQRTQQEDSAVYLCASSLDVDEQYFGPGTRLTVT.